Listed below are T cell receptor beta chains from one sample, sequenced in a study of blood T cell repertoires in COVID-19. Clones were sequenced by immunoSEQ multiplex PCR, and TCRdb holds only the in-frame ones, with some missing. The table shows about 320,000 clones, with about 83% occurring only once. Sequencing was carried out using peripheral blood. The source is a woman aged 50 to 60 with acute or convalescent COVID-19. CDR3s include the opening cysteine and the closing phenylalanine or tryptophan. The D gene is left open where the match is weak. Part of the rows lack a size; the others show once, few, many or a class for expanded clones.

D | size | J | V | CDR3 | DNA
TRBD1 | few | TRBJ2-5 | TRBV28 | CASSPWGQGRETQYF | TGTGCCAGCAGTCCTTGGGGACAGGGCCGGGAGACCCAGTACTTC
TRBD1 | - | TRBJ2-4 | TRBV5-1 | CASSPRVGAGGKNIQYF | TGCGCCAGCAGCCCCCGAGTCGGGGCAGGGGGCAAAAACATTCAGTACTTC
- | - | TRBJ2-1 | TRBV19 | CASSLLATSYNEQFF | TGTGCCAGTAGTTTACTAGCAACGTCCTACAATGAGCAGTTCTTC
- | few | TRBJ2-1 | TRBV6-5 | CASSLGRGSYNEQFF | TGTGCCAGCAGCCTTGGAAGGGGGTCCTACAATGAGCAGTTCTTC
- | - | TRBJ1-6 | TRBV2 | CASTQGSSPLHF | TGTGCCAGCACTCAGGGTAGTTCACCCCTCCACTTT
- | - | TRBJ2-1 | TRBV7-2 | CASSLVADSYNEQFF | TGTGCCAGCAGCTTAGTTGCAGACTCCTACAATGAGCAGTTCTTC
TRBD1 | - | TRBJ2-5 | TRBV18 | CASSPRGRGIPETQYF | TGTGCCAGCTCACCACGAGGCAGGGGGATCCCAGAGACCCAGTACTTC
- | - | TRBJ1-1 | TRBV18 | CASSPRGLGTEAFF | TGTGCCAGCTCACCACGGGGGCTCGGCACTGAAGCTTTCTTT
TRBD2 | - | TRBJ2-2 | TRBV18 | CASSFTGLAGTGELFF | TGTGCCAGCTCATTCACGGGACTAGCGGGAACCGGGGAGCTGTTTTTT
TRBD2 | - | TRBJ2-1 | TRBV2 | CASRSGDYPNEQFF | TGTGCCAGCAGAAGCGGGGACTACCCCAATGAGCAGTTCTTC
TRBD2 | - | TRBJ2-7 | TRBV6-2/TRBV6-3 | CASSYILTRLAVDEQYF | TGTGCCAGCAGTTACATCCTAACGCGCCTAGCGGTCGACGAGCAGTACTTC
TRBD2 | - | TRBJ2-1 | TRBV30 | CAWSVLAGGPYNEQFF | TGTGCCTGGAGTGTTCTAGCGGGAGGACCCTACAATGAGCAGTTCTTC
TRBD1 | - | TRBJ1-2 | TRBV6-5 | CASSRLGQGNYGYTF | TGTGCCAGCAGTCGACTGGGACAGGGGAACTATGGCTACACCTTC
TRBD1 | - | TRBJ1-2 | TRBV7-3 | CASSLNTGGDGYTF | TGTGCCAGCAGCTTAAACACAGGGGGCGATGGCTACACCTTC
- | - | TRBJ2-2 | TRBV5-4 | CASSHRTTNTGELFF | TGTGCCAGCAGCCATAGGACAACGAACACCGGGGAGCTGTTTTTT
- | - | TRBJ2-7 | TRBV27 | CASSRARTGTGSYEQYF | TGTGCCAGCAGTCGCGCCCGTACCGGGACTGGCTCCTACGAGCAGTACTTC
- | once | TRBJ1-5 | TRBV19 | CASSIDGHQPQHF | TGTGCCAGTAGTATAGATGGACACCAGCCCCAGCATTTT
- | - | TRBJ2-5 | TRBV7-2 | CASSSGLETQYF | TGTGCCAGCAGCTCGGGACTAGAGACCCAGTACTTC
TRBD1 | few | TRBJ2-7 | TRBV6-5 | CASSSGQLTYEQYF | TGTGCCAGCAGTTCGGGACAGCTTACCTACGAGCAGTACTTC
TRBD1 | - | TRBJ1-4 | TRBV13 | CASSQGAMAEKLFF | TGTGCCAGCAGCCAGGGGGCGATGGCTGAAAAACTGTTTTTT
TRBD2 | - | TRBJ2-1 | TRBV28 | CASSSSGRLYNEQFF | TGTGCCAGCAGCTCTAGCGGGAGACTCTACAATGAGCAGTTCTTC
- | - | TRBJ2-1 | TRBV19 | CASSILASDYNEQFF | TGTGCCAGTAGTATACTAGCGAGTGACTACAATGAGCAGTTCTTC
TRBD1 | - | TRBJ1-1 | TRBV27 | CASTRQGEAFF | TGTGCCAGCACAAGACAGGGTGAAGCTTTCTTT
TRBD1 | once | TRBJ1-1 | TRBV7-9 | CASSLQGARTEAFF | TGTGCCAGCAGCCTCCAGGGGGCGCGGACTGAAGCTTTCTTT
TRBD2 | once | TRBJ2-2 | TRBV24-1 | CATSDFLAGGYGGELFF | TGTGCCACCAGTGATTTTCTAGCGGGAGGGTACGGCGGGGAGCTGTTTTTT
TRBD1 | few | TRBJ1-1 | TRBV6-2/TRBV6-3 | CASSYSWTGSMNTEAFF | TGTGCCAGCAGTTACTCTTGGACAGGGTCAATGAACACTGAAGCTTTCTTT
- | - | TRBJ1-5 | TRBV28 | CASSSGFRGNQPQHF | TGTGCCAGCAGTTCGGGCTTCAGGGGCAATCAGCCCCAGCATTTT